These 23 T cell receptor beta chains were all obtained from the same sample, sequenced in a study of blood T cell repertoires in COVID-19. Some clones are missing from TCRdb's copy, which holds only in-frame ones; the method was immunoSEQ multiplex PCR. The sample comprises roughly 440,000 clones, around 88% of which are singletons, and 10% to 15% rests with the top ten. Sequenced sample: peripheral blood. The receptors originated from a woman between 50 and 59 years old with COVID-19, enrolled during active disease.

The chain couples TRBV24-1 to TRBJ1-1, with 9 bases aligning to TRBD1. This CDR3 has 14 residues. V dropped 7 bases and J dropped 1; count of bases not matched to a gene: 3. Germline values: CDR1 KGHDR, CDR2 SFDVKD. CDR3 bases: TGTGCCACCAGAACGGGACAGGGGAACACTGAAGCTTTCTTT. It specifies CATRTGQGNTEAFF.

The chain is built from TRBV6-5 and TRBJ1-2, with TRBD1 identical over 8 bases. Germline V gene lookup returns CDR1 MNHEY and CDR2 SVGAGI. This CDR3 is built from 12 residues. Germline trimming cut 6 bases from V and 8 bases from J; bases unmatched to any gene: 5. CDR3 amino acids: CASRTTGVGYTF. For the CDR3, the DNA is TGTGCCAGCAGAACGACAGGGGTAGGCTACACCTTC.

As regards this clone: The same CDR3 is also encoded by other DNA sequences in this sample. The chain has TRBV3-1 (or the pseudogene TRBV3-2) and TRBJ1-1, with D hard to call. This CDR3 has 14 amino acids. Germline CDR1 reads LGHDT; CDR2 reads YNNKEL (reference sequence). The V end was cut by 3 bases, the J end by 4 bases, with 12 bases between. Written as DNA, the CDR3 is TGTGCCAGCAGCCAGCGGGGAGGCGGCACTGAAGCTTTCTTT. As protein: CASSQRGGGTEAFF.

CDR3 bases: TGTGCCAGCAGTGACGGAGGGACCGCCTTCGCCACGCAGTATTTT. This encodes CASSDGGTAFATQYF. This chain links TRBV6-4 with TRBJ2-3, with D perhaps matching TRBD2 (6 bases). Trimming shortened V by 2 bases and J by 9 bases, and 18 bases separated the two germline ends. Germline values: CDR1 MRHNA, CDR2 SNTAGT. There are 15 residues in the CDR3.

This clone was recorded only once. This chain links TRBV15 with TRBJ1-3, with 8 nucleotides matching TRBD1. CDR1 and CDR2 (germline): LNHNV, YYDKDF (reference sequence). Trimming at V came to 4 bases and at J to 4 bases, leaving 6 bases not matched to a gene. This CDR3 is built from 15 residues. CDR3 coding DNA: TGTGCCACCAGCATCGGACAGGGAAAGGGAAACACCATATATTTT. Translating gives CATSIGQGKGNTIYF.

V usage is TRBV2 and J usage is TRBJ1-4; D is unclear. V was pared by 2 bases and J by 11 bases, with 21 bases between. Germline V gene sequence: CDR1 SNHLY, CDR2 FYNNEI. This CDR3 region has 16 residues. CDR3 sequence reads: CASSEWQVGVLGKLFF. The CDR3 coding sequence is TGTGCCAGCAGTGAATGGCAGGTCGGGGTTCTGGGGAAACTGTTTTTT.

The chain employs TRBV12-3 or TRBV12-4 and TRBJ2-5; the D gene is possibly TRBD2 (6 bases). Deletions cut 5 bases from V and 5 bases from J, with 12 bases between. The CDR3 has 13 amino acids. The CDR3 loop reads CASSLRGGETQYF. The CDR3 nucleotides read TGTGCCAGCAGTCTGCGGGGCGGGGAGACCCAGTACTTC.

This clone was picked up a small number of times. The chain recombines TRBV7-8 with TRBJ2-5; 9 positions match TRBD2. Germline-derived CDR1 and CDR2 are SGHVS and FQNEAQ. The CDR3 consists of 17 residues. V dropped 5 bases and J dropped 5; count of bases not matched to a gene: 15. The DNA for the CDR3 is TGTGCCAGCAGCCTCCGCGTGGGAGCGGGGGGCAGGGAGACCCAGTACTTC. Translation gives CASSLRVGAGGRETQYF.

This sequence joins TRBV7-8 and TRBJ2-7; D is perhaps TRBD1 (6 bases). Trimming cost V 7 bases and J 0 bases, with 13 bases left between them. CDR1 is SGHVS and CDR2 is FQNEAQ in the germline V gene. The CDR3 has 14 residues. As DNA, the CDR3 is TGTGCCAGCAAGCCCCGGACAGCCTCCTACGAGCAGTACTTC. Translation gives CASKPRTASYEQYF.

The chain couples TRBV3-1 (or the pseudogene TRBV3-2) to TRBJ1-2; 12 bases map to TRBD1. This CDR3 comprises 14 residues. Germline CDR1 is LGHDT and CDR2 is YNNKEL (reference sequence). The ends lost 1 base at V and 8 bases at J; junction bases unmatched: 2. The CDR3 DNA follows: TGTGCCAGCAGCCAAGGGGACAGGGGGCGAGGCTACACCTTC. Translated: CASSQGDRGRGYTF.

The J gene is TRBJ2-1, the V gene TRBV18; D is undetermined. Germline V gene lookup returns CDR1 KGHSH and CDR2 LQKENI. The CDR3 covers 15 residues. Trimming removed 1 base from V and 0 bases from J, with 7 bases in between. The CDR3 sequence: CASSPRLSSYNEQFF. CDR3 coding DNA: TGTGCCAGCTCACCACGACTTAGCTCCTACAATGAGCAGTTCTTC.

This clone was observed a handful of times. The V and J genes are TRBV30 and TRBJ1-3; maybe TRBD1 (5 bases). This CDR3 has 16 amino acids. V was pared by 3 bases and J by 3 bases, with 18 bases between. The germline gives CDR1 GTSNPN, CDR2 SVGIG (reference sequence). CDR3 nucleotides: TGTGCCTGGAGCGCGGGGACCCCGGGAAGTGGAAACACCATATATTTT. Translated, it gives CAWSAGTPGSGNTIYF.

CDR3 nucleotide sequence: TGTGCCTGGAGTGTTGGGGCGGGGGTCTCCTACGAGCAGTACTTC. The encoded protein is CAWSVGAGVSYEQYF. The chain couples TRBV30 to TRBJ2-7; 7 nucleotides agree with TRBD2. The CDR3 spans 15 residues. Losses at the gene ends were 0 bases for V and 0 bases for J; bases not matched to a gene: 5. CDR1 and CDR2 (germline): GTSNPN, SVGIG (reference sequence). Together with reference TRBV30 and TRBJ2-7, the CDR3 gives the full variable domain: SQTIHQWPATLVQPVGSPLSLECTVEGTSNPNLYWYRQAAGRGLQLLFYSVGIGQISSEVPQNLSASRPQDRQFILSSKKLLLSDSGFYLCAWSVGAGVSYEQYFGPGTRLTVT.

This rearrangement joins TRBV6-4 to TRBJ2-7; TRBD1 aligns across 9 bases. Germline V gives CDR1 MRHNA, CDR2 SNTAGT. There are 13 residues in the CDR3. The ends lost 8 bases at V and 3 bases at J; junction bases unmatched: 5. The CDR3 spells CASLDRGCYEQYF. The CDR3 DNA is TGTGCCAGCCTTGACAGGGGGTGCTACGAGCAGTACTTC.

V and J are TRBV5-4 and TRBJ2-3, with D perhaps matching TRBD2 (5 bases). CDR1 is SGHNT and CDR2 is YYREEE in the germline V gene (reference sequence). This CDR3 is built from 14 residues. With 3 bases removed from V and 2 bases from J, the gap between germline ends came to 10 bases. Written as DNA, the CDR3 is TGTGCCAGCAGCTCCTACGGACTCACAGATACGCAGTATTTT. Translation gives CASSSYGLTDTQYF. Complete variable domain (other parts from reference TRBV5-4 and TRBJ2-3): ETGVTQSPTHLIKTRGQQVTLRCSSQSGHNTVSWYQQALGQGPQFIFQYYREEENGRGNFPPRFSGLQFPNYSSELNVNALELDDSALYLCASSSYGLTDTQYFGPGTRLTVL.

This chain connects TRBV27 to TRBJ2-7, with D maybe TRBD2 (5 bases). In germline, CDR1 is MNHEY, CDR2 SMNVEV (reference sequence). CDR3 length equals 13 residues. Trimming cost V 3 bases and J 4 bases, with 10 bases left between them. The CDR3 bases are TGTGCCAGCAGTTTTGCTAGAGGGTACGAGCAGTACTTC. It codes for CASSFARGYEQYF.

This chain links TRBV29-1 with TRBJ1-2, with D uncertain. The germline V gene encodes CDR1 SQVTM and CDR2 ANQGSEA. V lost 3 bases and J lost 4, with 12 bases in between. The CDR3 sequence is 13 residues long. CDR3 nucleotide sequence: TGCAGCGTTGAGATGAGGCGTCGCTATGGCTACACCTTC. This gives the protein CSVEMRRRYGYTF.

The rearrangement links TRBV15 to TRBJ1-5, with TRBD1 matching 8 bases. V shed 3 bases and J 5 bases; nucleotides not matched to a gene: 6. The CDR3 spans 15 residues. The germline gives CDR1 LNHNV, CDR2 YYDKDF (reference sequence). CDR3: CATSSQGATDQPQHF. In DNA form, the CDR3 reads TGTGCCACCAGCAGCCAGGGGGCGACCGATCAGCCCCAGCATTTT.

This clone was seen only a few times. CDR3 sequence (DNA): TGTGCCAGTAGTATCCAGGGTAATGAAAAACTGTTTTTT. It codes for CASSIQGNEKLFF. The chain is built from TRBV19 and TRBJ1-4; TRBD1 might be the D (5 bases). Germline CDR1 LNHDA, CDR2 SQIVND (reference sequence). With 3 bases removed from V and 4 bases from J, the gap between germline ends came to 6 bases. The CDR3 is 13 amino acids. The full variable domain, rest sourced from reference TRBV19 and TRBJ1-4, is DGGITQSPKYLFRKEGQNVTLSCEQNLNHDAMYWYRQDPGQGLRLIYYSQIVNDFQKGDIAEGYSVSREKKESFPLTVTSAQKNPTAFYLCASSIQGNEKLFFGSGTQLSVL.

This clone was observed a handful of times. CDR3 sequence (DNA): TGTGCCAGCAGCTTAGCCCTGGCGGGGACCGCTGAAGCTTTCTTT. This gives the protein CASSLALAGTAEAFF. The chain couples TRBV7-9 to TRBJ1-1; possibly TRBD1 for D (5 bases). This CDR3 has 15 amino acids. In germline, CDR1 is SEHNR, CDR2 FQNEAQ (reference sequence). Trimming left V 0 bases short and J 6 bases short, with 14 bases between.

V gene TRBV11-2 combines with J gene TRBJ2-7, with 7 bases aligning to TRBD1. The V segment lost 6 bases and the J segment 0 bases; nucleotides outside the gene matches: 8. Germline CDR1 is SGHAT and CDR2 is FQNNGV. The CDR3 contains 15 residues. CDR3 in amino acids: CASRTPGTASYEQYF. The CDR3 bases are TGTGCCAGCAGAACTCCGGGGACAGCCTCCTACGAGCAGTACTTC.

V gene TRBV3-1 (or the pseudogene TRBV3-2) combines with J gene TRBJ1-6; weak D call: TRBD1 (5 bases). Between the trimmed V and J ends, which lost 0 bases and 7 bases, there was a span of 7 bases. The CDR3 consists of 14 residues. The germline CDR1 and CDR2 sequences are LGHDT and YNNKEL (reference sequence). The CDR3 spells CASSQDPGNSPLHF. CDR3 DNA: TGTGCCAGCAGCCAAGACCCAGGGAATTCACCCCTCCACTTT.

CDR3 amino acids: CASSLEGASYEQYF. DNA for the CDR3: TGTGCCAGCTCACTTGAGGGGGCCTCCTACGAGCAGTACTTC. This chain links TRBV18 with TRBJ2-7; 7 bases map to TRBD1. Trimming took 4 bases from V and 0 from J; bases not matched to a gene: 3. The CDR3 runs to 14 residues. Germline CDR1 and CDR2: KGHSH and LQKENI.